These 17 T cell receptor beta chains came from one sample sequenced in a study of T cells in Graves' hyperthyroidism and ophthalmopathy. TCR beta CDR3 sequences were amplified from RNA transcripts. Carried out on the TCR CDR3, a first-round RT-PCR used the HTBI primer set. TCRdb fed the multiplex PCR reads into MiXCR, producing one record per CDR3 protein. The profile shows hundreds of thousands of distinct CDR3 sequences, more than 15% of them singletons. Sequencing was done on a sample of blood. The receptor source for this set is a woman aged 18-35 years with Graves' hyperthyroidism.

A remark on this clonotype: One junction end disagrees with the germline gene, perhaps due to a read error. The gene calls are TRBV24-1 and TRBJ2-2, with TRBD2 matching 7 bases. CDR3 length: 17 residues. The V gene's germline CDR1 is KGHDR and CDR2 SFDVKD. Here the CDR3 reads CASSADGPFREAGELFF. CDR3 sequence (DNA): TGTGCCTCCAGCGCCGATGGGCCATTTCGGGAGGCCGGGGAGCTGTTTTTT.

This clonotype was seen many times. The gene calls are TRBV12-3 or TRBV12-4 and TRBJ2-5, with a tentative D call TRBD1 (5 bases). The CDR3 sequence is 13 residues long. Trimming removed 5 bases from V and 7 bases from J, with 14 bases in between. The CDR3 sequence: CASSRKQGGTQYF. The CDR3 region has the DNA TGTGCCAGCAGTCGTAAGCAGGGTGGGACCCAGTACTTC.

This chain links TRBV28 with TRBJ2-3, with D possibly matching TRBD2 (6 bases). The CDR3 loop spans 13 amino acids. Germline V lookup: CDR1 MDHEN, CDR2 SYDVKM. Trimming took 6 bases from V and 13 from J, leaving 20 bases between them. The CDR3 here is CASRPLRDSDEYF. As DNA, the CDR3 is TGTGCCAGCAGACCCCTTCGGGACTCGGATGAGTATTTT.

This clonotype was counted ten times or more. This rearrangement joins TRBV27 to TRBJ2-1; TRBD1 agrees at 10 bases. The germline V gene has CDR1 MNHEY and CDR2 SMNVEV (reference sequence). Trimming removed 5 bases from V and 1 base from J; junction bases left unmatched: 5. The CDR3 covers 16 residues. CDR3 DNA: TGTGCCAGCAGTGAGACAGGGGGCATTTCCTACAATGAGCAGTTCTTC. This translates into CASSETGGISYNEQFF.

This clonotype was counted ten times or more. V usage is TRBV12-3 or TRBV12-4 and J usage is TRBJ1-4; D is unresolved. CDR3 size: 14 residues. V was pared by 3 bases and J by 4 bases, with 9 bases between. CDR3 nucleotides: TGTGCCAGCAGTTTCGGGCAGTTTAATGAAAAACTGTTTTTT. This translates into CASSFGQFNEKLFF.

This clonotype has at least ten counts. The chain uses TRBV28 and TRBJ2-7; 14 positions agree with TRBD2. The CDR3 consists of 16 residues. Germline lookup yields CDR1 MDHEN and CDR2 SYDVKM. V was pared by 4 bases and J by 5 bases, with 7 bases of the junction left unmatched. The CDR3 DNA follows: TGTGCCAGCAGTTCCCACGCGACTAGCGGGAGGGACGAGCAGTACTTC. It specifies CASSSHATSGRDEQYF.

The V gene is TRBV19, the J gene TRBJ2-7; the match to TRBD1 covers 8 bases. Germline assignment: CDR1 LNHDA and CDR2 SQIVND (reference sequence). V was clipped by 10 bases and J by 6 bases; unmatched bases: 14. CDR3 length: 14 amino acids. The CDR3 region is CATRSGQESFEQYF. CDR3 nucleotide sequence: TGTGCCACCAGATCGGGACAGGAGTCTTTCGAGCAGTACTTC.

This sequence joins TRBV6-9 and TRBJ1-5, with 8 bases fitting TRBD1. V lost 4 bases and J lost 0; bases outside the gene matches: 8. The V gene's germline CDR1 is MNHGY and CDR2 SVAAGI. This CDR3 region has 17 residues. CDR3 loop: CASSSTGGPHSNQPQHF. The DNA of the CDR3 is TGTGCCAGCAGTTCAACAGGGGGTCCCCATAGCAATCAGCCCCAGCATTTT.

This clonotype has a count of ten or more. J is TRBJ1-2 and V is TRBV28; D remains ambiguous. This CDR3 is 14 amino acids long. V lost 3 bases and J lost 4, with 12 bases in between. CDR1 MDHEN and CDR2 SYDVKM come from the germline V gene. CDR3 amino acids: CASSLQLKSYGYTF. The CDR3 bases are TGTGCCAGCAGTTTGCAGCTCAAGTCCTATGGCTACACCTTC.

This clonotype was found many times. V usage is TRBV28 and J usage is TRBJ2-1; tentatively, D is TRBD2 (5 bases). The V end was cut by 6 bases, the J end by 1 base, with 13 bases between. Germline assignment: CDR1 MDHEN and CDR2 SYDVKM. This CDR3 spans 15 amino acids. For the CDR3, the DNA is TGTGCCAGCAGGGAACTAGGGATTTCCTACAATGAGCAGTTCTTC. This translates into CASRELGISYNEQFF.

A word on this clonotype: Given a much more abundant clone one base away, this may be a read error. The chain carries TRBV6-5 and TRBJ1-2; D possibly corresponds to TRBD1 (5 bases). The ends were cut back, 0 bases at V and 4 bases at J, with 12 bases in the middle. The CDR3 has 15 amino acids. CDR1 and CDR2 (germline): MNHEY, SVGAGI. The CDR3 reads CASSYSLTVTYGYTF. The CDR3 DNA is TGTGCCAGCAGTTACTCGTTGACAGTTACCTATGGCTACACCTTC.

The sample holds many counts of this clonotype. The rearrangement joins TRBV7-2 to TRBJ2-7; D uncertain. The V gene lost 5 bases and the J gene lost 2 bases, with 13 bases spanning the gap. Germline V CDR1 and CDR2: SGHTA, FQGNSA. The CDR3 is 14 residues long. As DNA, the CDR3 is TGTGCCAGCAGCCCTATTATGCTTCCCTACGAGCAGTACTTC. Protein product: CASSPIMLPYEQYF.

This sequence joins TRBV4-2 and TRBJ1-5; no firm D call. This CDR3 has 14 amino acids. Germline assignment: CDR1 LGHNA and CDR2 YNFKEQ. Trimming took 1 base from V and 2 from J, leaving 6 bases between them. Here the CDR3 DNA reads TGTGCCAGCAGCCAAGCTTTGGGCAATCAGCCCCAGCATTTT. Encoded protein: CASSQALGNQPQHF.

This clonotype was seen repeatedly, ten times or more. V and J are TRBV13 and TRBJ2-7, with TRBD1 as a possible D gene (8 bases). Germline CDR1 and CDR2: PRHDT and FYEKMQ (reference sequence). Trimming took 4 bases from V and 5 from J, leaving 15 bases between them. The CDR3 totals 14 residues. This chain's CDR3 is CASSWRTGRDEQYF. DNA for the CDR3: TGTGCCAGCAGCTGGCGGACAGGGAGGGACGAGCAGTACTTC.

This clonotype was counted only a few times. The missing conserved phenylalanine or tryptophan at the end of this CDR3 makes a read error likely. The rearrangement joins TRBV15 to TRBJ2-7, with 8 positions matching TRBD2. CDR3 length: 15 residues. The germline V gene encodes CDR1 LNHNV and CDR2 YYDKDF (reference sequence). V was clipped by 0 bases and J by 4 bases; unmatched bases: 5. The CDR3 region has the DNA TGTGCCACCAGCAGAGATCCCACTAGCGGATACGAGCAGTACCTC. Amino acids: CATSRDPTSGYEQYL.

This clonotype was detected ten times or more. The chain carries TRBV20-1 and TRBJ2-3, with 9 nucleotides matching TRBD2. The CDR3 is 14 residues long. V lost 6 bases, J lost 2 bases, and 6 bases stayed unmatched. Germline V gene lookup returns CDR1 DFQATT and CDR2 SNEGSKA (reference sequence). The CDR3 DNA follows: TGCAGTGCCCTTAGCGGGAGACTCACAGATACGCAGTATTTT. This translates into CSALSGRLTDTQYF.

This clonotype was detected many times. The chain combines TRBV29-1 with TRBJ2-3, with 7 positions matching TRBD2. The length of the CDR3 is 17 residues. In germline, CDR1 is SQVTM, CDR2 ANQGSEA. V was pared by 5 bases and J by 6 bases, with 20 bases of the junction left unmatched. CDR3 in amino acids: CSVLTPPSSGFHDTQYF. DNA for the CDR3: TGCAGCGTTTTAACCCCCCCCTCTAGCGGCTTTCACGATACGCAGTATTTT.